This TCR beta chain was obtained from a study of T cell responses to AZD1222 COVID-19 vaccine. Clones were read by immunoSEQ multiplex PCR, and TCRdb kept only the in-frame ones, dropping some. The sample has around 190,000 clones; about 91% are singletons. The TCR was taken from an adult in good health. The source material was peripheral blood, sampled on day 0 of AZD1222 vaccination.

The CDR3 DNA follows: TGTGCCAGCAAGATCTTCCCAGGGGGCTGGACAGATTCACCCCTCCACTTT. This gives the protein CASKIFPGGWTDSPLHF. The V gene is TRBV27, the J gene TRBJ1-6; 8 nucleotides align to TRBD1. Germline V lookup: CDR1 MNHEY, CDR2 SMNVEV (reference sequence). The trim removed 7 bases at V and 8 bases at J, leaving 16 bases unmatched. The CDR3 contains 17 residues.